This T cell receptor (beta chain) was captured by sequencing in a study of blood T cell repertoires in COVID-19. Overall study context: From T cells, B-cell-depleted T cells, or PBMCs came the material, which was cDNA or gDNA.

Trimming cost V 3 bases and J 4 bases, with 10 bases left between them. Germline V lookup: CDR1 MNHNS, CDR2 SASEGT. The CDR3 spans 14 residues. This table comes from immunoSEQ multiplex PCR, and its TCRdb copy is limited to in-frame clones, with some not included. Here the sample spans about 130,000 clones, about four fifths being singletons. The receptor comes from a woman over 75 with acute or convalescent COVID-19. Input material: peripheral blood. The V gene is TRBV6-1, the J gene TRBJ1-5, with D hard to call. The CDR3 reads CASSDNRGNQPQHF. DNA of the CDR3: TGTGCCAGCAGTGATAATCGGGGTAATCAGCCCCAGCATTTT.